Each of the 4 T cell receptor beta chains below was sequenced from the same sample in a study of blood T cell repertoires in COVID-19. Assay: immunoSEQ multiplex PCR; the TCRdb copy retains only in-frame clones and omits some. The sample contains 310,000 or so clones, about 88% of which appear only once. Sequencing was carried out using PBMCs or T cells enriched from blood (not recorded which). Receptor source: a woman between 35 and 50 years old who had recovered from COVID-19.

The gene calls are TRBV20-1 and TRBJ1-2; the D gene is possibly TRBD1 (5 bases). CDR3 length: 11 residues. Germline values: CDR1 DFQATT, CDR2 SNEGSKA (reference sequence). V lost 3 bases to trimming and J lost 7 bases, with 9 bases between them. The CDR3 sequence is CSASTGVGYTF. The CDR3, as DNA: TGCAGTGCTAGTACGGGGGTTGGCTACACCTTC.

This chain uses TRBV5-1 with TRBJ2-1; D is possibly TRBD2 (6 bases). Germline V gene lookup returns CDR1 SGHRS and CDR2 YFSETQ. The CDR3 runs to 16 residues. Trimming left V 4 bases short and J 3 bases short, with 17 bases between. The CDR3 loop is CASSHRLDSIYNEQFF. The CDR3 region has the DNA TGCGCCAGCAGCCACCGACTAGACTCTATCTACAATGAGCAGTTCTTC.

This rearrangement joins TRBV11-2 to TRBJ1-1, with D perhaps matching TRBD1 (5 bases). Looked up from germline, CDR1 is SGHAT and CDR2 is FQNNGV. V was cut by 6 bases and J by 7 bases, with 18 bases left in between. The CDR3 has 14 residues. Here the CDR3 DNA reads TGTGCCAGCAGTCCCGAGCGGGGCCTTGGTGAAGCTTTCTTT. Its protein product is CASSPERGLGEAFF.

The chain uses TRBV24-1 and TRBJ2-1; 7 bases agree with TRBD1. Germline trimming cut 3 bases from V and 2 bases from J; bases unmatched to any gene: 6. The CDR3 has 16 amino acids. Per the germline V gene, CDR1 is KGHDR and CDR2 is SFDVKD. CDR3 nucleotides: TGTGCCACCAGTGATCCACAGGGGACCCCCTACAATGAGCAGTTCTTC. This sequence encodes CATSDPQGTPYNEQFF.